A single sample is the source of the 10 T cell receptor beta chains below, sequenced in a study of glioma-infiltrating T cells. The iRepertoire nested amplicon-rescue multiplex PCR amplified TCR alpha and beta CDR3s from RNA. TCRdb passed the multiplex PCR reads through MiXCR, listing each CDR3 protein once. This sample yields roughly 120,000 distinct CDR3 sequences, of which roughly 20% are seen a single time; around 15% belongs to the top ten. Sequenced material: glioma tissue, nonneoplastic brain tissue, or PBMCs (not recorded which). The receptors here all came from a human donor with low-grade glioma or glioblastoma, undergoing nonglioma brain surgery, or in good health (not recorded which).

The V gene is TRBV29-1, the J gene TRBJ2-3, with D possibly being TRBD2 (5 bases). This CDR3 is built from 16 residues. Trimming removed 5 bases from V and 0 bases from J, with 18 bases in between. Germline CDR1 SQVTM, CDR2 ANQGSEA. The CDR3 region has the DNA TGCAGCGTTATCCCCCTAGCCTGGGATAGCACAGATACGCAGTATTTT. Translation gives CSVIPLAWDSTDTQYF.

This clonotype was observed at least ten times. CDR3 in amino acids: CASRDRDRRYGYTF. The CDR3 bases are TGTGCCAGCCGGGACAGGGATCGGCGCTATGGCTACACCTTC. The V and J genes are TRBV6-2 or TRBV6-3 and TRBJ1-2, with TRBD1 matching 9 bases. CDR3 length equals 14 residues. V was pared by 8 bases and J by 4 bases, with 8 bases of the junction left unmatched. Germline CDR1 MNHEY, CDR2 SVGEGT.

The V and J genes are TRBV5-6 and TRBJ1-1, with unresolved D. The CDR3 has 12 amino acids. Germline V gives CDR1 SGHDT, CDR2 YYEEEE. Trimming took 7 bases from V and 3 from J, leaving 10 bases between them. CDR3 bases: TGTGCCAGCGCCTTCCGGGACACTGAAGCTTTCTTT. This gives the protein CASAFRDTEAFF.

As concerns this clonotype: Germline is not matched at one junction end, which may reflect a read error. This chain joins TRBV11-2 and TRBJ2-7; possibly TRBD2 for D (5 bases). From germline, CDR1 is SGHAT and CDR2 FQNNGV. The CDR3 is 14 residues long. CDR3: CAGSLVRDSYEQYF. CDR3 bases: TGTGCCGGCAGCTTAGTTCGGGACTCCTACGAGCAGTACTTC. Variable domain in full (rest from reference TRBV11-2 and TRBJ2-7): EAGVAQSPRYKIIEKRQSVAFWCNPISGHATLYWYQQILGQGPKLLIQFQNNGVVDDSQLPKDRFSAERLKGVDSTLKIQPAKLEDSAVYLCAGSLVRDSYEQYFGPGTRLTVT.

This sequence joins TRBV20-1 and TRBJ2-7; the D is unclear. V lost 2 bases to trimming and J lost 8 bases, with 22 bases between them. Germline CDR1 reads DFQATT; CDR2 reads SNEGSKA (reference sequence). This CDR3 contains 15 residues. DNA of the CDR3: TGCAGTGCTAGAACCTACGCATCCGCCAAAGACAAGCAGTACTTC. Protein product: CSARTYASAKDKQYF.

This clonotype was counted many times. V gene TRBV4-3 combines with J gene TRBJ1-1; D uncertain. Trimming left V 0 bases short and J 3 bases short, with 14 bases between. The CDR3 is made up of 16 amino acids. Germline V gene lookup returns CDR1 LGHNA and CDR2 YSLEER. CDR3 DNA sequence: TGCGCCAGCAGCCAAGATCGGGCGGGCTGGGACACTGAAGCTTTCTTT. It yields the protein CASSQDRAGWDTEAFF.

This clonotype was detected ten times or more. The chain uses TRBV2 and TRBJ2-7; D tentatively reads TRBD1 or TRBD2 (5 bases each). From germline, CDR1 is SNHLY and CDR2 FYNNEI. The CDR3 spans 14 residues. The V end was cut by 6 bases, the J end by 1 base, with 13 bases between. DNA for the CDR3: TGTGCCAGCAGGATACGGGACGCGTCCTACGAGCAGTACTTC. It yields the protein CASRIRDASYEQYF.

This clonotype was detected a few times. This clone may be a read error of a much larger clone one base away. The V call is TRBV6-1, the J call TRBJ2-3; no clear D. The germline V gene encodes CDR1 MNHNS and CDR2 SASEGT. The CDR3 consists of 17 residues. CDR3 loop: CTSSHHYRVEERDTQYF. The CDR3 DNA is TGTACCAGCAGTCATCACTATCGAGTCGAAGAAAGAGATACGCAGTATTTT.

This chain connects TRBV30 to TRBJ1-1; D remains ambiguous. Germline CDR1 and CDR2: GTSNPN and SVGIG (reference sequence). The V gene lost 3 bases and the J gene lost 4 bases, with 9 bases spanning the gap. The CDR3 spans 12 residues. The CDR3: CAWRGGSTEAFF. The CDR3 nucleotides are TGTGCCTGGAGAGGAGGATCCACTGAAGCTTTCTTT.

This clonotype was recorded at least ten times. This chain connects TRBV27 to TRBJ1-5, with 9 positions matching TRBD1. The V segment lost 8 bases and the J segment 4 bases; nucleotides outside the gene matches: 9. The length of the CDR3 is 15 residues. The germline CDR1 and CDR2 sequences are MNHEY and SMNVEV (reference sequence). The DNA of the CDR3 is TGTGCCAGCGAGAAAACAGGGACAGGGAATCAGCCCCAGCATTTT. Residues: CASEKTGTGNQPQHF.